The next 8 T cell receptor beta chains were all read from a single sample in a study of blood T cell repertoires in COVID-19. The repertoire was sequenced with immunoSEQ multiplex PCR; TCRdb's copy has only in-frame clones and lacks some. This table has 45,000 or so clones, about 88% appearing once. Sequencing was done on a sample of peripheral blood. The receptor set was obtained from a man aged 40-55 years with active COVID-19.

CDR3 nucleotides: TGTGCCAGCAGCCAGCGGGCCCCCTCACTGGGGGGGCGGAATGAGCAGTTCTTC. Protein: CASSQRAPSLGGRNEQFF. The chain has TRBV11-2 and TRBJ2-1; D is possibly TRBD2 (7 bases). The V end was cut by 5 bases, the J end by 7 bases, with 27 bases between. This CDR3 region has 18 residues. CDR1 and CDR2 (germline): SGHAT, FQNNGV.

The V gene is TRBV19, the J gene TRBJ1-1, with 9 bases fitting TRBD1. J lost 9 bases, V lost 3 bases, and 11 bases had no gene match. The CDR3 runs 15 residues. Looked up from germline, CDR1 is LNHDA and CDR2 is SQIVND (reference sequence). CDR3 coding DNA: TGTGCCAGTAGTATTTTAGGGTCGGGACAGGGAAAAGCTTTCTTT. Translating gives CASSILGSGQGKAFF.

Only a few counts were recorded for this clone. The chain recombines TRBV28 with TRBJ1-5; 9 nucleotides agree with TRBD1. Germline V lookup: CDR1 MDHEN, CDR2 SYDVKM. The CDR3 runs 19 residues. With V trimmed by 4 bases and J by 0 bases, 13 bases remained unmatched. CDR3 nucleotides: TGTGCCAGCAGTTCCACGGGACAGGGATATACCTATAGCAATCAGCCCCAGCATTTT. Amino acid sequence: CASSSTGQGYTYSNQPQHF. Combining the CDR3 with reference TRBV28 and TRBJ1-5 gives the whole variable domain DVKVTQSSRYLVKRTGEKVFLECVQDMDHENMFWYRQDPGLGLRLIYFSYDVKMKEKGDIPEGYSVSREKKERFSLILESASTNQTSMYLCASSSTGQGYTYSNQPQHFGDGTRLSIL.

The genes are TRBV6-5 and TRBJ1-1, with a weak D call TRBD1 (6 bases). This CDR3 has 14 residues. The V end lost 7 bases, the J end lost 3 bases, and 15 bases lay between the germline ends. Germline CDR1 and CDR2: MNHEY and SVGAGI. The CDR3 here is CASNLSGEDTEAFF. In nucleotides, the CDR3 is TGTGCCAGCAACCTGTCAGGGGAAGACACTGAAGCTTTCTTT.

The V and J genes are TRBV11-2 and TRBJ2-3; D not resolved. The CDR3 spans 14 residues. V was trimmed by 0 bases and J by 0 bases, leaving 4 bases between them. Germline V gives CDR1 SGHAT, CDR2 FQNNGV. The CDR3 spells CASSLDPSTDTQYF. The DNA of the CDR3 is TGTGCCAGCAGCTTAGACCCTAGCACAGATACGCAGTATTTT. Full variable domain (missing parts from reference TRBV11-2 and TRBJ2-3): EAGVAQSPRYKIIEKRQSVAFWCNPISGHATLYWYQQILGQGPKLLIQFQNNGVVDDSQLPKDRFSAERLKGVDSTLKIQPAKLEDSAVYLCASSLDPSTDTQYFGPGTRLTVL.

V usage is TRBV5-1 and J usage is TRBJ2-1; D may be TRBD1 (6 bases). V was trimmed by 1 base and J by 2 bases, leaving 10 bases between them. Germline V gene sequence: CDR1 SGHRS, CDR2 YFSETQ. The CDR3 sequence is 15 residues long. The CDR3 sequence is CASSLKGDTYNEQFF. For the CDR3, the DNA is TGCGCCAGCAGCTTGAAAGGGGACACCTACAATGAGCAGTTCTTC.

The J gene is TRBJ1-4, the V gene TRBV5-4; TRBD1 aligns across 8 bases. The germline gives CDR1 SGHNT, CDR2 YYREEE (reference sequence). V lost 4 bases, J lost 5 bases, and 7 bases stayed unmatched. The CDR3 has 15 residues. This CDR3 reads CASSTRTGPNEKLFF. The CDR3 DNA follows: TGTGCCAGCAGCACACGGACAGGGCCGAATGAAAAACTGTTTTTT.

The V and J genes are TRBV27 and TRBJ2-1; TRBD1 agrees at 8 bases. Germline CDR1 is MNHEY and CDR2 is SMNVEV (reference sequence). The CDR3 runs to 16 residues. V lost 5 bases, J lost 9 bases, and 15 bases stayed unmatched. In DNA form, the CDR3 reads TGTGCCAGCAGTACCCTCCGGGACAGGTCAATTGGTGAGCAGTTCTTC. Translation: CASSTLRDRSIGEQFF.